These 7 T cell receptor beta chains were sequenced from one sample in a study of T cell changes during pregnancy in multiple sclerosis. TCRdb's copy holds only in-frame clones and misses some; the assay was immunoSEQ multiplex PCR. The sample records around 20,000 clones, 80% to 90% being singletons. The sequenced sample was CD8+ T cells from peripheral blood mononuclear cells, obtained after pregnancy. Receptors originate from a female donor in good health, enrolled as a control in a pregnancy study.

The V call is TRBV19, the J call TRBJ2-5; 7 positions match TRBD1. Germline V gene lookup returns CDR1 LNHDA and CDR2 SQIVND (reference sequence). The CDR3 consists of 16 residues. V lost 3 bases and J lost 2; bases outside the gene matches: 9. The CDR3: CASSMTKGQQQETQYF. In DNA, the CDR3 is TGTGCCAGTAGTATGACTAAGGGACAGCAACAAGAGACCCAGTACTTC.

This sequence joins TRBV16 and TRBJ1-4, with 8 bases lining up with TRBD1. In germline, CDR1 is KGHSY, CDR2 FQNENV. Trimming at V came to 4 bases and at J to 7 bases, leaving 8 bases not matched to a gene. This CDR3 region has 15 residues. The CDR3: CASSLAQGAGEKLFF. CDR3 DNA: TGTGCCAGCAGCCTGGCCCAGGGGGCCGGTGAAAAACTGTTTTTT.

V is TRBV27 and J is TRBJ1-2; 11 bases are shared with TRBD1. The CDR3 is made up of 14 amino acids. V trimming: 7 bases; J trimming: 4 bases; junction bases outside the gene matches: 5. Germline V gives CDR1 MNHEY, CDR2 SMNVEV (reference sequence). In DNA form, the CDR3 reads TGTGCCAGCACTCCGGGACAGGGGGGCTATGGCTACACCTTC. Protein sequence: CASTPGQGGYGYTF.

V and J are TRBV12-5 and TRBJ1-1; no clear D gene. Trimming removed 1 base from V and 4 bases from J, with 7 bases in between. This CDR3 has 13 residues. Germline-derived CDR1 and CDR2 are LGHNT and FRNRAP. The CDR3 reads CASGLGSVTEAFF. DNA of the CDR3: TGTGCTAGTGGTTTGGGATCAGTCACTGAAGCTTTCTTT.

The CDR3 DNA follows: TGTGCCAGCAGCGGGCAGGGTATAGCCGAGCAGTACTTC. Translation: CASSGQGIAEQYF. The chain uses TRBV7-9 and TRBJ2-7; tentative D call: TRBD1 (5 bases). The germline gives CDR1 SEHNR, CDR2 FQNEAQ (reference sequence). V lost 5 bases and J lost 6, with 14 bases in between. The CDR3 runs 13 residues.

The chain has TRBV7-2 and TRBJ2-3, with 10 bases aligning to TRBD2. With 5 bases clipped from V and 4 bases from J, the junction kept 6 bases outside the gene matches. CDR3 size: 15 residues. Germline V gene data show CDR1 as SGHTA and CDR2 as FQGNSA. This chain's CDR3 is CASSMTSGPSDTQYF. The CDR3 bases are TGTGCCAGCAGCATGACTAGCGGGCCTTCAGATACGCAGTATTTT.

This chain joins TRBV6-1 and TRBJ2-5; no definite D call. This CDR3 is built from 13 residues. V was trimmed by 11 bases and J by 0 bases, leaving 13 bases between them. Germline CDR1 is MNHNS and CDR2 is SASEGT. The CDR3 nucleotides read TGTGCCTCTCGTCAGGAAAACCAAGAGACCCAGTACTTC. Its translation: CASRQENQETQYF.